What follows are 12 T cell receptor beta chains derived from one specimen sequenced in a study of blood T cell repertoires in COVID-19 (dated by TCRdb to the early 2020s). To prepare the library, the immunoSEQ multiplex PCR assay was applied. TCRdb limited this immuneACCESS table to in-frame rearrangements with V and J called. A share of clones is missing; checked studies link under half to unresolved V genes, and the rest is unexplained. This sample lists about 380,000 clones; 81% were detected once. The top ten clonotypes cover over 0.95% of the sample. The sequenced sample consisted of peripheral blood. The receptors were gathered from a human donor with acute or convalescent COVID-19. The donor label of this sample is uncertain.

This rearrangement joins TRBV6-5 to TRBJ1-2; 9 positions agree with TRBD1. The CDR3 length is 15 residues. Trimming removed 3 bases from V and 4 bases from J; junction bases left unmatched: 6. Germline V CDR1 and CDR2: MNHEY, SVGAGI. CDR3 loop: CASSYGTGSLYGYTF. For the CDR3, the DNA is TGTGCCAGCAGTTATGGGACAGGGTCCCTCTATGGCTACACCTTC.

The chain uses TRBV3-1 (or the pseudogene TRBV3-2) and TRBJ2-2; a possible D gene is TRBD1 (6 bases). The V gene's germline CDR1 is LGHDT and CDR2 YNNKEL (reference sequence). Trimming cost V 5 bases and J 5 bases, with 9 bases left between them. The CDR3 has 13 amino acids. The CDR3 sequence: CASSGQITGELFF. The DNA for the CDR3 is TGTGCCAGCAGCGGACAGATTACCGGGGAGCTGTTTTTT.

The chain combines TRBV11-2 with TRBJ1-1, with D maybe TRBD1 (5 bases). Germline CDR1 is SGHAT and CDR2 is FQNNGV. CDR3 length: 13 amino acids. The V end was cut by 1 base, the J end by 8 bases, with 11 bases between. CDR3 amino acids: CASSLAGWGEAFF. DNA for the CDR3: TGTGCCAGCAGCTTAGCTGGTTGGGGCGAAGCTTTCTTT. Full variable domain (missing parts from reference TRBV11-2 and TRBJ1-1): EAGVAQSPRYKIIEKRQSVAFWCNPISGHATLYWYQQILGQGPKLLIQFQNNGVVDDSQLPKDRFSAERLKGVDSTLKIQPAKLEDSAVYLCASSLAGWGEAFFGQGTRLTVV.

J is TRBJ2-2 and V is TRBV18; 10 nucleotides agree with TRBD2. This CDR3 has 16 amino acids. Germline CDR1 is KGHSH and CDR2 is LQKENI. V gave up 3 bases and J gave up 2 bases; unmatched junction bases: 3. The CDR3 protein is CASSPGLAENTGELFF. The CDR3 nucleotides read TGTGCCAGCTCACCCGGACTAGCGGAAAACACCGGGGAGCTGTTTTTT.

In this sample, this clone turned up a few times. This sequence joins TRBV15 and TRBJ2-6; weak D call: TRBD1 (5 bases). The germline V and J ends were trimmed by 1 base and 2 bases, with 6 bases remaining between them. The germline gives CDR1 LNHNV, CDR2 YYDKDF (reference sequence). CDR3 size: 15 residues. The CDR3 DNA sequence: TGTGCCACCAGCAGAGCAGGGACTGGGGCCAACGTCCTGACTTTC. It translates to CATSRAGTGANVLTF.

The chain joins TRBV7-9 to TRBJ1-3, with unresolved D. Germline V gene data show CDR1 as SEHNR and CDR2 as FQNEAQ (reference sequence). Trimming shortened V by 1 base and J by 0 bases, and 7 bases separated the two germline ends. This CDR3 comprises 15 residues. This chain's CDR3 is CASSLGHHSGNTIYF. CDR3 nucleotides: TGTGCCAGCAGCTTAGGACACCACTCTGGAAACACCATATATTTT.

J is TRBJ1-1 and V is TRBV2, with D tentatively TRBD1 (6 bases). The CDR3 contains 12 residues. Between the trimmed V and J ends, which lost 7 bases and 6 bases, there was a span of 12 bases. CDR1 and CDR2 from the germline V gene are SNHLY and FYNNEI. The CDR3 region has the DNA TGTGCCAGCATGGGTTACAGGGCTGAAGCTTTCTTT. Amino acids: CASMGYRAEAFF.

This rearrangement joins TRBV19 to TRBJ1-1; D possibly corresponds to TRBD1 (5 bases). V lost 5 bases and J 4 bases, leaving 14 bases between the germline ends. The CDR3 covers 14 residues. The germline CDR1 and CDR2 sequences are LNHDA and SQIVND (reference sequence). The chain's CDR3 is CASSATVRSTEAFF. The CDR3 DNA reads as TGTGCCAGTAGTGCGACAGTTCGGAGCACTGAAGCTTTCTTT.

This sequence joins TRBV7-8 and TRBJ1-6; TRBD1 aligns across 7 bases. Germline loops: CDR1 SGHVS, CDR2 FQNEAQ. V shed 5 bases, J shed 8 bases, and the junction held 9 bases outside the gene matches. This CDR3 spans 15 amino acids. Here the CDR3 DNA reads TGTGCCAGCAGCCTTTATCGGACAGGCCATTCACCCCTCCACTTT. It yields the protein CASSLYRTGHSPLHF.

The chain joins TRBV9 to TRBJ1-3; a weak D match, TRBD1 (5 bases). Trimming shortened V by 4 bases and J by 0 bases, and 14 bases separated the two germline ends. The CDR3 contains 16 residues. Germline-derived CDR1 and CDR2 are SGDLS and YYNGEE. The CDR3: CASSTRGDLSGNTIYF. CDR3 bases: TGTGCCAGCAGCACCCGGGGGGATCTCTCTGGAAACACCATATATTTT.

The V and J genes are TRBV2 and TRBJ2-7, with TRBD2 matching 11 bases. V lost 4 bases and J lost 7; bases outside the gene matches: 9. The CDR3 is made up of 15 amino acids. The germline V gene has CDR1 SNHLY and CDR2 FYNNEI. The CDR3 here is CASSALLAGAGEQYF. The CDR3 nucleotides read TGTGCCAGCAGTGCTTTACTAGCGGGAGCGGGGGAGCAGTACTTC.

This clone was counted many times. The J gene is TRBJ2-7, the V gene TRBV7-2; D uncertain. CDR1 and CDR2 from the germline V gene are SGHTA and FQGNSA. V lost 2 bases and J lost 1, with 9 bases in between. This CDR3 has 14 residues. CDR3 sequence reads: CASSLSAGSYEQYF. The CDR3 DNA follows: TGTGCCAGCAGCTTATCTGCAGGATCCTACGAGCAGTACTTC. The variable domain in full, with the rest retrieved from reference TRBV7-2 and TRBJ2-7, is GAGVSQSPSNKVTEKGKDVELRCDPISGHTALYWYRQSLGQGLEFLIYFQGNSAPDKSGLPSDRFSAERTGGSVSTLTIQRTQQEDSAVYLCASSLSAGSYEQYFGPGTRLTVT.